The 5 T cell receptor beta chains below were found in one sample sequenced in a study of blood T cell repertoires in COVID-19. The repertoire was sequenced with immunoSEQ multiplex PCR; TCRdb's copy has only in-frame clones and lacks some. This sample has about 310,000 clones; about nine tenths occur once, and the top ten carry approximately 9.4%. Sequenced: PBMCs or T cells enriched from blood (not recorded which). The receptor set was obtained from a woman in her thirties or forties who had recovered from COVID-19.

The rearrangement links TRBV15 to TRBJ2-1; D ambiguous. Trimming shortened V by 0 bases and J by 12 bases, and 12 bases separated the two germline ends. The CDR3 is made up of 13 amino acids. The germline CDR1 and CDR2 sequences are LNHNV and YYDKDF (reference sequence). CDR3 sequence: CATSRERSLAQFF. The CDR3 coding sequence is TGTGCCACCAGCAGAGAGCGTAGTCTCGCGCAGTTCTTC.

This clone was seen only once. The V gene is TRBV24-1, the J gene TRBJ2-3; the match to TRBD2 covers 8 bases. Germline trimming cut 7 bases from V and 4 bases from J; bases unmatched to any gene: 3. The germline CDR1 and CDR2 sequences are KGHDR and SFDVKD. The CDR3 spans 13 residues. This CDR3 is CATSVGGADTQYF. The CDR3 DNA is TGTGCCACCAGCGTCGGGGGGGCAGATACGCAGTATTTT.

This chain links TRBV13 with TRBJ2-1, with 8 bases matching TRBD2. Germline V CDR1 and CDR2: PRHDT, FYEKMQ (reference sequence). The length of the CDR3 is 15 residues. The junction had 7 bases not matched to a gene; V was cut back by 5 bases and J by 4 bases. The DNA of the CDR3 is TGTGCCAGCAGCCCCGACGGGGGGGGTTACAATGAGCAGTTCTTC. Encoded protein: CASSPDGGGYNEQFF.

V usage is TRBV5-1 and J usage is TRBJ2-3; 9 nucleotides align to TRBD1. This CDR3 contains 16 residues. Germline V gene sequence: CDR1 SGHRS, CDR2 YFSETQ. V dropped 0 bases and J dropped 6; count of bases not matched to a gene: 8. The CDR3 DNA sequence: TGCGCCAGCAGCTTGGGGAGGACAGGGGTTGGGGATACGCAGTATTTT. Its translation is CASSLGRTGVGDTQYF.

This CDR3 is CASSQRPGHAGELFF. Here the CDR3 DNA reads TGCGCCAGCAGCCAAAGACCAGGGCACGCCGGGGAGCTGTTTTTT. V is TRBV4-3 and J is TRBJ2-2, with D possibly being TRBD1 (5 bases). Per the germline V gene, CDR1 is LGHNA and CDR2 is YSLEER. Trimming removed 2 bases from V and 6 bases from J, with 13 bases in between. This CDR3 has 15 residues.